A selection of T cell receptor beta chains follows, all from one sample in a study of blood T cells in healthy people across ages. TCRdb itself ran the 5' RACE reads through MiXCR, one entry per CDR3 protein. The table has 1.6 million or so distinct CDR3 sequences, roughly 32% seen once. Sequenced input: blood. All receptors come from a woman aged 30 to 39 in good health. The CDR3 runs from the conserved cysteine through the conserved F or W. The order of the fields is clone size, V gene, D gene, J gene, CDR3 DNA, CDR3 protein. The D gene is left open where the match is weak. Clone size, where shown, is once, few, many, or a class for clones that have expanded.

size: .
V: TRBV19
D: .
J: TRBJ2-5
DNA: TGTGCCAGTAGTCCCCGCCCAGGGGAGGGGGAGACCCAGTACTTC
CDR3: CASSPRPGEGETQYF

size: few
V: TRBV7-9
D: .
J: TRBJ2-1
DNA: TGTGCCAGCAGCTTAGAAACGGGCGGGGATGAGCAGTTCTTC
CDR3: CASSLETGGDEQFF

size: .
V: TRBV5-1
D: TRBD1
J: TRBJ2-2
DNA: TGCGCCAGCAGCTGGGGACAGGATAACACCGGGGAGCTGTTTTTT
CDR3: CASSWGQDNTGELFF

size: .
V: TRBV7-2
D: .
J: TRBJ2-3
DNA: TGTGCCAGCAGCTTAGGTGTTCTTGGACAGCTTAGCACAGATACGCAGTATTTT
CDR3: CASSLGVLGQLSTDTQYF

size: .
V: TRBV20-1
D: .
J: TRBJ2-7
DNA: TGCAGTGCTAGAGGGGGCAAGCTAGTTTTCCAAGGGGAGCAGTACTTC
CDR3: CSARGGKLVFQGEQYF

size: .
V: TRBV10-3
D: .
J: TRBJ1-6
DNA: TGTGCCATCAGTGACTACGAGCCGGGACGCTCCTATAATTCACCCCTCCACTTT
CDR3: CAISDYEPGRSYNSPLHF

size: few
V: TRBV5-6
D: .
J: TRBJ2-1
DNA: TGTGCCAGCAGCTTGAGGGCTGGCGGGGCGGGTCATGAGCAGTTCTTC
CDR3: CASSLRAGGAGHEQFF

size: few
V: TRBV14
D: .
J: TRBJ1-1
DNA: TGTGCCAGCAGCCAGGAAGACAGCACTGAAGCTTTCTTT
CDR3: CASSQEDSTEAFF

size: .
V: TRBV7-8
D: TRBD2
J: TRBJ2-7
DNA: TGTGCCAGCAGCGTCGGACTAGCGGGAGCTTTCGAGCAGTACTTC
CDR3: CASSVGLAGAFEQYF

size: .
V: TRBV20-1
D: .
J: TRBJ2-7
DNA: TGCAGTGGTCAGACCCCCAAGCACTACGAGCAGTACTTC
CDR3: CSGQTPKHYEQYF

size: .
V: TRBV5-5
D: .
J: TRBJ1-2
DNA: TGTGCCAGCAGCTCCTCCCGACGAAGCAGGGGTGTAGTGGGTGGCTACACCTTC
CDR3: CASSSSRRSRGVVGGYTF

size: few
V: TRBV7-2
D: .
J: TRBJ2-6
DNA: TGTGCCAGCAGCTCACATATGCCGGGCTTCACTGGGGCCAACGTCCTGACTTTC
CDR3: CASSSHMPGFTGANVLTF

size: once
V: TRBV10-3
D: TRBD1
J: TRBJ1-6
DNA: TGTGCCATCAGAGGACAGGGCATTTCACCCCTCCACTTT
CDR3: CAIRGQGISPLHF

size: few
V: TRBV28
D: .
J: TRBJ2-5
DNA: TGTGCCAGCAGTTTGGCCCATTGGGACCAAGAGACCCAGTACTTC
CDR3: CASSLAHWDQETQYF

size: few
V: TRBV9
D: TRBD1
J: TRBJ2-5
DNA: TGTGCCAGCAGCGCCCGGGACAGGGGCGGGGAGACCCAGTACTTC
CDR3: CASSARDRGGETQYF

size: few
V: TRBV20-1
D: TRBD2
J: TRBJ2-7
DNA: TGCAGTGCTACCGAAAGCGGGGGCCCCCCCTACGAGCAGTACTTC
CDR3: CSATESGGPPYEQYF

size: few
V: TRBV12-3/TRBV12-4
D: TRBD2
J: TRBJ2-3
DNA: TGTGCCAGCGGACCTAGCGGGAGGTCAGATACGCAGTATTTT
CDR3: CASGPSGRSDTQYF

size: .
V: TRBV4-1
D: .
J: TRBJ2-7
DNA: TGCGCCAGCAGCCAAGTAGGAAAATACGAGCAGTACTTC
CDR3: CASSQVGKYEQYF

size: .
V: TRBV4-2
D: TRBD2
J: TRBJ2-7
DNA: TGTGCCAGCAGCCAAGACCCTAGCGGGAGGGCTTACCGTCAGTCGGACGAGCAGTACTTC
CDR3: CASSQDPSGRAYRQSDEQYF

size: .
V: TRBV7-2
D: .
J: TRBJ2-7
DNA: TGTGCCAGCAGGCCTACAGGGCGACGGGAGCAGTACTTC
CDR3: CASRPTGRREQYF

size: .
V: TRBV19
D: .
J: TRBJ2-1
DNA: TGTGCCAGTAGCGACGGGACTTTCAATGAGCAGTTCTTC
CDR3: CASSDGTFNEQFF

size: few
V: TRBV20-1
D: TRBD2
J: TRBJ2-1
DNA: TGCAGATCCGGACTAGCGGGGAAGTTCTTC
CDR3: CRSGLAGKFF

size: .
V: TRBV6-2/TRBV6-3
D: .
J: TRBJ1-2
DNA: TGTGCCAGCAGCCCCGTCCCTTTTGTGGCTAACTATGGCTACACCTTC
CDR3: CASSPVPFVANYGYTF

size: .
V: TRBV10-3
D: TRBD1
J: TRBJ2-5
DNA: TGTGCCATCAACCGACAGGGAAGACAAGAGACCCAGTACTTC
CDR3: CAINRQGRQETQYF

size: few
V: TRBV20-1
D: .
J: TRBJ1-1
DNA: TGCAGTGCTAGAGGTCCGAGGTCCCCTGAAGCTTTCTTT
CDR3: CSARGPRSPEAFF

size: .
V: TRBV6-2/TRBV6-3
D: TRBD1
J: TRBJ2-1
DNA: TGTGCCAGCGGGGGACAGGGCCCCTTATCCTACAATGAGCAGTTCTTT
CDR3: CASGGQGPLSYNEQFF

size: .
V: TRBV6-1
D: TRBD1
J: TRBJ2-2
DNA: TGTGCCAGCCCACCGGGACAGGCGAACACCGGGGAGCTGTTTTTT
CDR3: CASPPGQANTGELFF

size: .
V: TRBV20-1
D: .
J: TRBJ2-3
DNA: TGCAGTGTCGGAGTGGGTCTCGGTAGCACAGATACGCAGTATTTT
CDR3: CSVGVGLGSTDTQYF

size: few
V: TRBV12-3/TRBV12-4
D: TRBD2
J: TRBJ2-5
DNA: TGTGCCAGCCTTCAAGCGGGGGGTCAAGAGACCCAGTACTTC
CDR3: CASLQAGGQETQYF

size: .
V: TRBV29-1
D: .
J: TRBJ1-5
DNA: TGCAGCGTCCAGGGAGGTAGCAATCAGCCCCAGCATTTT
CDR3: CSVQGGSNQPQHF

size: .
V: TRBV12-3/TRBV12-4
D: .
J: TRBJ1-1
DNA: TGTGCCAGCAGGGAACATCAGGGCACTGAAGCTTTCTTT
CDR3: CASREHQGTEAFF

size: many
V: TRBV27
D: .
J: TRBJ2-5
DNA: TGTGCCAGCAGTTTATCTGTAGACGTAACCCAAGAGACCCAGTACTTC
CDR3: CASSLSVDVTQETQYF

size: .
V: TRBV20-1
D: .
J: TRBJ2-7
DNA: TGCAGTGCGTACGGGAGAGGTAGCGACGAGCAGTACTTC
CDR3: CSAYGRGSDEQYF

size: .
V: TRBV5-1
D: TRBD2
J: TRBJ2-1
DNA: TGCGCCAGCAGCCTAAGCGGGGGGTCCCACAATGAGCAGTTCTTC
CDR3: CASSLSGGSHNEQFF

size: .
V: TRBV6-5
D: TRBD1
J: TRBJ1-2
DNA: TGTGCCTCCGGGACAGGGGGAGGCGGCTACACCTTC
CDR3: CASGTGGGGYTF

size: few
V: TRBV7-9
D: .
J: TRBJ2-3
DNA: TGTGCCAGCAGCTCAATTGGCAGCCACGCGCAGTATTTT
CDR3: CASSSIGSHAQYF

size: .
V: TRBV25-1
D: TRBD2
J: TRBJ2-5
DNA: TGTGCCAGCAGTGAGGGAGGGTCAGAGACCCAGTACTTC
CDR3: CASSEGGSETQYF

size: few
V: TRBV2
D: TRBD1
J: TRBJ1-5
DNA: TGTGCCAGCAGTTCATTCGACAGGGATCAGCCCCAGCATTTT
CDR3: CASSSFDRDQPQHF

size: .
V: TRBV7-9
D: TRBD1
J: TRBJ2-2
DNA: TGTGCCAGCAGCTTACGGGACAGGGGGCTTTTGAACACCGGGGAGCTGTTTTTT
CDR3: CASSLRDRGLLNTGELFF

size: .
V: TRBV12-3/TRBV12-4
D: .
J: TRBJ2-5
DNA: TGTACCAGCACCTCCTGGGGGGGCGAGAATGGAGAGACCCAGTACTTC
CDR3: CTSTSWGGENGETQYF

size: once
V: TRBV3-1
D: .
J: TRBJ2-1
DNA: TGTGCCAGCAACCGTAGGGGGGGCACCTCCTTGGATGAGCAGTTCTTC
CDR3: CASNRRGGTSLDEQFF

size: once
V: TRBV20-1
D: .
J: TRBJ2-7
DNA: TGCAGTGCTAGGGATCGGCAGTTGTACGTGCAGTACTTC
CDR3: CSARDRQLYVQYF

size: .
V: TRBV2
D: .
J: TRBJ1-1
DNA: TGTGCCAGCAGATCCGGACAGCCCATCGGGAACACTGAAGCTTTCTTT
CDR3: CASRSGQPIGNTEAFF

size: many
V: TRBV10-3
D: TRBD2
J: TRBJ2-5
DNA: TGTGCCATCACCATCGGACTAGCGGGATTAGAGACCCAGTACTTC
CDR3: CAITIGLAGLETQYF

size: .
V: TRBV5-1
D: .
J: TRBJ2-1
DNA: TGCGCCAGCAGCTTGTGGAACCCTAATGACAATGAGCAGTTCTTC
CDR3: CASSLWNPNDNEQFF

size: .
V: TRBV7-3
D: .
J: TRBJ2-3
DNA: TGTGCCAGCAGCTCAAATGCGGGAGATACGCAGTATTTT
CDR3: CASSSNAGDTQYF

size: few
V: TRBV7-9
D: .
J: TRBJ1-2
DNA: TGTGCCAGCAGCTTAGTGGGGGGGCAGACCTATGGCTACACCTTC
CDR3: CASSLVGGQTYGYTF

size: few
V: TRBV5-1
D: .
J: TRBJ2-7
DNA: TGCGCCAGCAGCTTGACAGTGACCTACGAGCAGTACTTC
CDR3: CASSLTVTYEQYF

size: .
V: TRBV5-6
D: TRBD2
J: TRBJ2-5
DNA: TGTGCCAGCAGCTTACTAGCGGGGGACTTTCAAGAGACCCGGTACTTC
CDR3: CASSLLAGDFQETRYF

size: .
V: TRBV7-2
D: TRBD1
J: TRBJ1-1
DNA: TGTGCCAGCAGCTTCCTCGGGGACAGCCAGGACGCTTTCTTT
CDR3: CASSFLGDSQDAFF

size: .
V: TRBV12-3/TRBV12-4
D: .
J: TRBJ1-2
DNA: TGTGCCAGCAGCGTAGGCGGTAGAGGAGGCAACTATGGCTACACCTTC
CDR3: CASSVGGRGGNYGYTF

size: few
V: TRBV11-2
D: .
J: TRBJ2-1
DNA: TGTGCCAGCAGCTCACCGACGGGACGATTCAGGTTCGATGAGCAGTTCTTC
CDR3: CASSSPTGRFRFDEQFF

size: .
V: TRBV24-1
D: TRBD1
J: TRBJ2-5
DNA: TGTGCCACCAGTGACTCCCGACAGGGGGAAGATCAAGAGACCCAGTACTTC
CDR3: CATSDSRQGEDQETQYF

size: .
V: TRBV27
D: .
J: TRBJ2-1
DNA: TGTGCCAGCACAGGGTATCCGGGTGGCGAGCAGTTCTTC
CDR3: CASTGYPGGEQFF

size: .
V: TRBV7-2
D: TRBD2
J: TRBJ2-7
DNA: TGTGCCAGCAGCCAGGGAGGGAGTCTCAACGAGCAGTACTTC
CDR3: CASSQGGSLNEQYF